This T cell receptor beta chain comes out of a study of cytomegalovirus exposure and HLA in healthy donors. Study-level findings and limits: What TCR beta sequences reportedly achieved was accurate prediction of HLA-A and HLA-B alleles in most subjects. A missense DCLRE1C variant was associated with V- and J-gene trimming of TCR beta chains in a later analysis, and an independent cohort replicated the association. Later on, an analysis found that several of the most significant clusters appeared to be linked to common viral pathogens, which included parvovirus B19. Across donors, sequencing depth was assumed by presence/absence analyses to be roughly uniform.

PCR involved 60 Vbeta and 13 Jbeta primers. TCRdb's copy holds only in-frame clones and misses some; the assay was immunoSEQ multiplex PCR. The table shows over 100,000 clones, with roughly 80% occurring only once. For this clone: Its antigen is undetermined.

Unmatched junction bases numbered 10, after V lost 6 bases and J lost 5 bases. The CDR3 runs 15 residues. In germline, CDR1 is MDHEN, CDR2 SYDVKM. The chain is built from TRBV28 and TRBJ1-1, with 9 positions matching TRBD1. This receptor was identified in a woman between 25 and 40 years old in good health and CMV-seropositive. Material for sequencing was PBMCs. The chain's CDR3 is CASRTPGQGRTEAFF. The CDR3 nucleotides read TGTGCCAGCAGGACGCCGGGACAGGGAAGGACTGAAGCTTTCTTT.